The 11 T cell receptor beta chains reported below all come from one sample, sequenced in a study of blood T cell repertoires in COVID-19. Sequenced by immunoSEQ multiplex PCR; TCRdb stores in-frame clones only, minus some. The sample shows some 25,000 clones, under 90% of them seen only once. The sequencing input was peripheral blood. The receptor source for this set is a human donor in a cohort sampled during active COVID-19.

The chain joins TRBV28 to TRBJ2-7; a possible D gene is TRBD2 (6 bases). CDR3 length: 13 amino acids. The V end was cut by 8 bases, the J end by 1 base, with 12 bases between. In germline, CDR1 is MDHEN, CDR2 SYDVKM. The CDR3: CASEAGRSYEQYF. CDR3 sequence (DNA): TGTGCCAGCGAGGCGGGGAGGTCCTACGAGCAGTACTTC. Using reference TRBV28 and TRBJ2-7 for the parts outside the CDR3, the full variable domain is DVKVTQSSRYLVKRTGEKVFLECVQDMDHENMFWYRQDPGLGLRLIYFSYDVKMKEKGDIPEGYSVSREKKERFSLILESASTNQTSMYLCASEAGRSYEQYFGPGTRLTVT.

This sequence joins TRBV3-1 (or the pseudogene TRBV3-2) and TRBJ2-3; tentatively, D is TRBD2 (5 bases). Germline values: CDR1 LGHDT, CDR2 YNNKEL (reference sequence). The germline V and J ends were trimmed by 0 bases and 11 bases, with 24 bases remaining between them. CDR3 size: 17 residues. This CDR3 reads CASSQEEGANSGLLQYF. CDR3 in DNA: TGTGCCAGCAGCCAAGAAGAGGGAGCTAACTCTGGTCTTTTGCAGTATTTT.

As to this clone: Different DNA sequences within this sample yield the same CDR3. V and J are TRBV5-1 and TRBJ1-2; D is unresolved. V was cut by 0 bases and J by 4 bases, with 4 bases left in between. The V gene's germline CDR1 is SGHRS and CDR2 YFSETQ. The CDR3 sequence is 12 residues long. CDR3: CASSLAGYGYTF. In DNA form, the CDR3 reads TGCGCCAGCAGCTTGGCAGGCTATGGCTACACCTTC.

The gene calls are TRBV28 and TRBJ1-6; 9 nucleotides agree with TRBD1. V dropped 7 bases and J dropped 10; count of bases not matched to a gene: 11. Germline V gene data show CDR1 as MDHEN and CDR2 as SYDVKM. The CDR3 has 15 residues. The CDR3 reads CASTPPDRGLSPLHF. In nucleotides, the CDR3 is TGTGCCAGCACACCGCCGGACAGGGGTTTGTCACCCCTCCACTTT. The whole variable domain, filled in from reference TRBV28 and TRBJ1-6, reads DVKVTQSSRYLVKRTGEKVFLECVQDMDHENMFWYRQDPGLGLRLIYFSYDVKMKEKGDIPEGYSVSREKKERFSLILESASTNQTSMYLCASTPPDRGLSPLHFGNGTRLTVT.

This clone has a handful of counts. The chain has TRBV6-5 and TRBJ1-5, with 7 bases that match TRBD1. The V gene's germline CDR1 is MNHEY and CDR2 SVGAGI. Trimming cost V 6 bases and J 4 bases; bases outside gene matches: 6. The CDR3 has 14 residues. The DNA for the CDR3 is TGTGCCAGCAGAAGCAGGGGGTGGAATCAGCCCCAGCATTTT. Translating it yields CASRSRGWNQPQHF.

The V and J genes are TRBV6-2 or TRBV6-3 and TRBJ2-3; the D gene is possibly TRBD2 (6 bases). V was clipped by 0 bases and J by 7 bases, with 14 bases between them. The CDR3 consists of 15 residues. Per the germline V gene, CDR1 is MNHEY and CDR2 is SVGEGT. CDR3 in amino acids: CASSYSNPGLHTQYF. The DNA of the CDR3 is TGTGCCAGCAGTTACTCAAACCCGGGACTTCATACGCAGTATTTT.

V is TRBV14 and J is TRBJ1-2; the D gene is possibly TRBD1 (6 bases). With 1 base removed from V and 4 bases from J, the gap between germline ends came to 22 bases. Germline CDR1 and CDR2: SGHDN and FVKESK. The CDR3 has 18 amino acids. Here the CDR3 reads CASSQVRGRGRWGYGYTF. For the CDR3, the DNA is TGTGCCAGCAGCCAAGTACGTGGCAGGGGCCGGTGGGGCTATGGCTACACCTTC.

This clone was found once. The chain employs TRBV6-1 and TRBJ2-4, with a possible D match to TRBD1 (6 bases). V was cut by 3 bases and J by 1 base, with 13 bases left in between. This CDR3 contains 16 residues. CDR1 and CDR2 (germline): MNHNS, SASEGT. The CDR3 DNA is TGTGCCAGCAGTGACATGACAGGATTGGCCAAAAACATTCAGTACTTC. This translates into CASSDMTGLAKNIQYF.

J is TRBJ1-2 and V is TRBV18, with TRBD1 identical over 10 bases. Germline loops: CDR1 KGHSH, CDR2 LQKENI. The CDR3 covers 14 residues. J was trimmed by 4 bases and V by 5 bases; bases with no gene match: 4. In nucleotides, the CDR3 is TGTGCCAGCTCAGGACAGGGGGTTACCTATGGCTACACCTTC. This encodes CASSGQGVTYGYTF.

This sequence joins TRBV5-4 and TRBJ1-2; 10 nucleotides line up with TRBD1. Germline V CDR1 and CDR2: SGHNT, YYREEE (reference sequence). The CDR3 runs to 14 residues. Unmatched junction bases numbered 2, after V lost 4 bases and J lost 2 bases. CDR3 coding DNA: TGTGCCAGCAGCCGGGGACAGGGGAACTATGGCTACACCTTC. Amino acid sequence: CASSRGQGNYGYTF.

The chain carries TRBV28 and TRBJ1-4; D perhaps matches TRBD1 (5 bases). The germline CDR1 and CDR2 sequences are MDHEN and SYDVKM. The CDR3 is made up of 15 amino acids. V dropped 0 bases and J dropped 0 bases, with 5 bases sitting between them. CDR3 bases: TGTGCCAGCAGTTTATGGACAGCAACTAATGAAAAACTGTTTTTT. Translated: CASSLWTATNEKLFF.